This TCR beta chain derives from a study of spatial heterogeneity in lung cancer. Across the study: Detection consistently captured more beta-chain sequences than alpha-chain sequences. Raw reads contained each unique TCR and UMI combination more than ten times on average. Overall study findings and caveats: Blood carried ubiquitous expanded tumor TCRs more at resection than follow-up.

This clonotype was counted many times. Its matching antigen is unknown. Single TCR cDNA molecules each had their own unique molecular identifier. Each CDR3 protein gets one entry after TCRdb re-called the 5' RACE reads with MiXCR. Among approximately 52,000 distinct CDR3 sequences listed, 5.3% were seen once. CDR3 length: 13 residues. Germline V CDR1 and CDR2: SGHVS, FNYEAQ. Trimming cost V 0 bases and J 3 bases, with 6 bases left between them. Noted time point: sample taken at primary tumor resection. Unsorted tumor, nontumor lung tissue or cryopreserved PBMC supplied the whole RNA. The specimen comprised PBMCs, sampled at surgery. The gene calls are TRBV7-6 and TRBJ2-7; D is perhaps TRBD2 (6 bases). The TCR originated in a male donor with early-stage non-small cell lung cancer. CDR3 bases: TGTGCCAGCAGCTTAGCGGGGGGCTACGAGCAGTACTTC. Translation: CASSLAGGYEQYF.